The clone carrying this TCR beta chain showed up many times. The data are from a study of T cells in Graves' hyperthyroidism and ophthalmopathy. No progression to ophthalmopathy during 18 months of follow-up defined stable disease. Patients were aged 18 to 65, had disease duration under 2 months, and had newly diagnosed hyperthyroidism. Investigators excluded patients with uncontrolled infection, other autoimmune disease, pregnancy or lactation. Germline V gene sequence: CDR1 DFQATT, CDR2 SNEGSKA (reference sequence). V lost 3 bases to trimming and J lost 7 bases; unmatched junction nucleotides: 6. The CDR3 consists of 14 residues. TCR beta CDR3 region amplification was performed from RNA transcripts. HTBI primers were used for first-round RT-PCR of the TCR CDR3. MiXCR, run by TCRdb on the multiplex PCR reads, gives a single entry per CDR3 protein. The sample consists of a few hundred thousand distinct CDR3 sequences, 46% of them appearing once.

The clonotype originates from a woman aged 18-29 years with Graves' hyperthyroidism. V and J are TRBV20-1 and TRBJ1-6; 7 bases align to TRBD1. The source material was peripheral blood or thyroid tissue (not recorded which). CDR3 in amino acids: CSASISGGNSPLHF. The DNA for the CDR3 is TGCAGTGCTAGTATTTCAGGGGGAAATTCACCCCTCCACTTT.